Listed below are T cell receptor beta chains from one sample, sequenced in a study of vaccination effects on CD4 cells after COVID-19. What these receptors recognize is not known. Using immunoSEQ multiplex PCR, the repertoire was profiled, and TCRdb retains in-frame clones only, with some absent. The top ten hold roughly 24% of the sample, which has more than 13,000 clones, about 75% seen once. Sequencing was performed on CD4+ T cells from PBMCs cultured with HCoV-NL63 spike peptides, taken after COVID-19 vaccination. These receptors all come from a human donor who received a COVID-19 vaccine. Both conserved end residues are part of each CDR3. The D gene is left open where the match is weak.

>-|TRBV12-3/TRBV12-4|TRBJ2-7
CASRQGSMGEQYF
>-|TRBV12-3/TRBV12-4|TRBJ2-5
CASSPRRGETQYF
>-|TRBV4-3|TRBJ1-1
CASSQEGANEAFF
>TRBD1|TRBV9|TRBJ2-2
CASSATGGRTGELFF
>-|TRBV29-1|TRBJ2-1
CSVEQRLTYNEQFF
>-|TRBV4-2|TRBJ1-6
CASSQEQRYNSPLHF
>TRBD1|TRBV18|TRBJ1-5
CASSLTGGGQPQHF
>-|TRBV28|TRBJ1-1
CASSFPREGTEAFF
>TRBD1|TRBV19|TRBJ2-7
CASSLPGQGTYEQYF
>-|TRBV4-2|TRBJ1-1
CASSPTQGYRSTEAFF
>TRBD2|TRBV5-4|TRBJ2-3
CASSFRFSGGSDTQYF
>TRBD2|TRBV7-2|TRBJ2-7
CASSSVAGGYEQYF
>-|TRBV7-2|TRBJ2-7
CASSLVPYEQYF
>-|TRBV20-1|TRBJ1-2
CSAQDSPGYTF
>-|TRBV18|TRBJ1-1
CASSPGSPGSSEAFF
>-|TRBV9|TRBJ2-3
CASSPGVADTQYF
>-|TRBV10-3|TRBJ2-1
CAISRDSTDEQFF
>-|TRBV23-1|TRBJ1-1
CASSQLMRNTEAFF
>TRBD1|TRBV4-1|TRBJ1-5
CASSPTGFDQPQHF
>TRBD2|TRBV30|TRBJ2-2
CAARTGLAVTGELFF
>-|TRBV7-8|TRBJ1-5
CASSLASTLNQPQHF
>-|TRBV30|TRBJ2-2
CAWSYLHSNTGELFF
>TRBD2|TRBV30|TRBJ2-1
CAWSVGLAGAYNEQFF
>-|TRBV19|TRBJ2-2
CASTTTDTGELFF